The clone carrying this T cell receptor (beta chain) was recorded a few times. Germline assignment: CDR1 KGHSH and CDR2 LQKENI. This CDR3 has 16 amino acids. V trimming: 0 bases; J trimming: 1 base; junction bases outside the gene matches: 1. MiXCR, run by TCRdb on the reads, gives a single entry per CDR3 protein. Of fewer than 550,000 distinct CDR3 sequences listed, 26% are singletons. The data stem from a study of T cell repertoires in cytomegalovirus infection. This chain uses TRBV18 with TRBJ2-1, with 9 bases matching TRBD2. The origin of this receptor is a human donor in good health (CMV status not recorded). Some clones in this sample may be carry-over from other donors' samples. Sequences were obtained from PBMCs. The CDR3 here is CASSPPSGGSYNEQFF. The CDR3 coding sequence is TGTGCCAGCTCACCACCCAGCGGGGGGTCCTACAATGAGCAGTTCTTC.